The 20 T cell receptor beta chains in this list originate from one sample, sequenced in a study of T cell repertoires in cytomegalovirus infection. TCRdb analysed the reads with MiXCR anew, one entry per CDR3 protein. The data show fewer than 850,000 distinct CDR3 sequences, under 35% seen once. Their recognized antigens are unknown. The sequencing here drew on cultured CD8+ T cells from PBMCs, taken from culture after CMV antigen stimulation. These receptors were collected from a human donor in good health (CMV status not recorded). Some clones in this sample may be carry-over from other donors' samples.

Many counts were recorded for this clonotype. V is TRBV7-8 and J is TRBJ1-4; possible D gene TRBD1, 5 bases. This CDR3 has 15 amino acids. Trimming stripped 1 base from V and 5 bases from J, with 11 bases between. The germline V gene has CDR1 SGHVS and CDR2 FQNEAQ. The CDR3 is CASSLGRGRNEKLFF. CDR3 bases: TGTGCCAGCAGCTTAGGAAGGGGTCGGAATGAAAAACTGTTTTTT.

The chain joins TRBV5-1 to TRBJ2-7; D gene ambiguous. Trimming cost V 0 bases and J 5 bases, with 9 bases left between them. Germline V gene sequence: CDR1 SGHRS, CDR2 YFSETQ. The CDR3 is made up of 13 amino acids. CDR3 loop: CASSLALGDEQYF. The CDR3, as DNA: TGCGCCAGCAGCTTGGCCCTGGGCGACGAGCAGTACTTC.

The chain uses TRBV28 and TRBJ2-1, with TRBD2 matching over 16 bases. The CDR3 is made up of 16 amino acids. Trimming removed 6 bases from V and 8 bases from J; junction bases left unmatched: 7. From germline, CDR1 is MDHEN and CDR2 SYDVKM. The DNA of the CDR3 is TGTGCCAGCAGCCCCGGGACTAGCGGGGGGGCTGATGAGCAGTTCTTC. Protein: CASSPGTSGGADEQFF.

This clonotype has a handful of counts. This chain links TRBV6-1 with TRBJ2-3, with 8 bases matching TRBD2. Germline V gene lookup returns CDR1 MNHNS and CDR2 SASEGT. CDR3 size: 15 residues. V dropped 7 bases and J dropped 0; count of bases not matched to a gene: 6. CDR3 coding DNA: TGTGCCAGCATTCAAGCGGGGGTCAGCACAGATACGCAGTATTTT. It encodes CASIQAGVSTDTQYF.

In this sample, this clonotype turned up many times. V is TRBV12-3 or TRBV12-4 and J is TRBJ2-5; D may be TRBD1 (6 bases). Trimming pared 6 bases from V and 5 bases from J, leaving 10 bases between. The CDR3 runs to 12 residues. CDR3: CASSPDSETQYF. CDR3 DNA sequence: TGTGCCAGCAGCCCGGACAGTGAGACCCAGTACTTC.

V usage is TRBV2 and J usage is TRBJ2-7, with TRBD1 matching 7 bases. The length of the CDR3 is 12 residues. With 9 bases clipped from V and 3 bases from J, the junction kept 5 bases outside the gene matches. From germline, CDR1 is SNHLY and CDR2 FYNNEI. In DNA form, the CDR3 reads TGTGCCAGAGGGGGCGCCAGCTACGAGCAGTACTTC. It translates to CARGGASYEQYF.

The V gene is TRBV18, the J gene TRBJ2-1, with TRBD1 as a possible D gene (5 bases). V was clipped by 4 bases and J by 8 bases, with 21 bases between them. CDR3 length: 16 amino acids. The V gene's germline CDR1 is KGHSH and CDR2 LQKENI. CDR3 sequence (DNA): TGTGCCAGCTCACTCCCCCAGGGCTTGTCTTCATATGAGCAGTTCTTC. Translated: CASSLPQGLSSYEQFF.

J is TRBJ1-1 and V is TRBV7-8; 9 positions agree with TRBD1. The CDR3 runs to 15 residues. J was trimmed by 7 bases and V by 1 base; bases with no gene match: 7. The germline gives CDR1 SGHVS, CDR2 FQNEAQ. In DNA form, the CDR3 reads TGTGCCAGCAGCTTAGAAATACAGGGGGCTAGTGAAGCTTTCTTT. Encoded protein: CASSLEIQGASEAFF. The full variable domain, completed using reference TRBV7-8 and TRBJ1-1, is GAGVSQSPRYKVAKRGQDVALRCDPISGHVSLFWYQQALGQGPEFLTYFQNEAQLDKSGLPSDRFFAERPEGSVSTLKIQRTQQEDSAVYLCASSLEIQGASEAFFGQGTRLTVV.

The V call is TRBV14, the J call TRBJ2-5; tentatively, D is TRBD1 (5 bases). The CDR3 covers 17 residues. Trimming left V 0 bases short and J 5 bases short, with 19 bases between. CDR1 SGHDN and CDR2 FVKESK come from the germline V gene. The DNA for the CDR3 is TGTGCCAGCAGCCAAGATGAGTCTTTCGTGGGGCAGGAGACCCAGTACTTC. This sequence encodes CASSQDESFVGQETQYF. The variable domain in full, with the rest retrieved from reference TRBV14 and TRBJ2-5, is EAGVTQFPSHSVIEKGQTVTLRCDPISGHDNLYWYRRVMGKEIKFLLHFVKESKQDESGMPNNRFLAERTGGTYSTLKVQPAELEDSGVYFCASSQDESFVGQETQYFGPGTRLLVL.

The chain recombines TRBV2 with TRBJ2-2; either TRBD1 or TRBD2 may supply D (6 bases each). Germline V lookup: CDR1 SNHLY, CDR2 FYNNEI. V was pared by 7 bases and J by 3 bases, with 21 bases between. This CDR3 contains 17 residues. CDR3 sequence (DNA): TGTGCCAGCAATGGGGGGCGTGAGGGTCCGGACACCGGGGAGCTGTTTTTT. Its translation: CASNGGREGPDTGELFF.

The chain joins TRBV14 to TRBJ1-2; D ambiguous. V was clipped by 0 bases and J by 4 bases, with 3 bases between them. CDR1 is SGHDN, CDR2 FVKESK, per germline. This CDR3 has 12 amino acids. CDR3 protein: CASSQDPYGYTF. The CDR3 DNA is TGTGCCAGCAGCCAAGACCCCTATGGCTACACCTTC.

The V call is TRBV18, the J call TRBJ2-1, with TRBD2 identical over 12 bases. There are 17 residues in the CDR3. The V gene end was trimmed by 2 bases and the J gene end by 1 base; junction bases not matched to a gene: 3. The germline V gene has CDR1 KGHSH and CDR2 LQKENI. CDR3 bases: TGTGCCAGCTCACCAGGACTAGCGGGACCTTCCTACAATGAGCAGTTCTTC. This gives the protein CASSPGLAGPSYNEQFF.

This clonotype turned up a few times. J is TRBJ1-5 and V is TRBV6-6, with D hard to call. Germline values: CDR1 MNHNY, CDR2 SVGAGI (reference sequence). The CDR3 extends over 15 amino acids. V lost 2 bases and J lost 9, with 17 bases in between. The CDR3 region is CASSYVGQALVPQHF. In nucleotides, the CDR3 is TGTGCCAGCAGTTACGTCGGGCAGGCGTTAGTGCCCCAGCATTTT.

The rearrangement links TRBV7-4 to TRBJ1-1; unclear D gene. The CDR3 is 17 amino acids. Germline CDR1 SGHVT, CDR2 SQSDAQ. V lost 5 bases, J lost 1 base, and 20 bases lay in between. The CDR3 spells CASSPPIKRAGNTEAFF. CDR3 nucleotides: TGTGCCAGCAGCCCTCCAATCAAGCGGGCCGGGAACACTGAAGCTTTCTTT.

The chain recombines TRBV19 with TRBJ1-1; D ambiguous. This CDR3 comprises 12 residues. V was shortened by 4 bases and J by 5 bases, with 8 bases between the two germline ends. Germline loops: CDR1 LNHDA, CDR2 SQIVND (reference sequence). CDR3 sequence reads: CASSTPWTEAFF. The CDR3 DNA reads as TGTGCCAGTAGTACCCCATGGACTGAAGCTTTCTTT.

This chain joins TRBV7-9 and TRBJ2-6, with D perhaps matching TRBD1 (5 bases). V lost 7 bases to trimming and J lost 3 bases, with 19 bases between them. Germline CDR1 is SEHNR and CDR2 is FQNEAQ (reference sequence). The CDR3 runs 17 residues. The CDR3: CASIERQRLGGANVLTF. The CDR3 DNA follows: TGTGCCAGCATCGAAAGACAGCGTCTTGGTGGGGCCAACGTCCTGACTTTC.

CDR3 protein: CATGDGELFF. The CDR3 bases are TGTGCCACAGGTGACGGGGAGCTGTTTTTT. The V call is TRBV7-6, the J call TRBJ2-2; D is undetermined. Germline V gene lookup returns CDR1 SGHVS and CDR2 FNYEAQ. V lost 10 bases and J lost 7, with 7 bases in between. This CDR3 is 10 amino acids long.

This clonotype was observed a handful of times. This chain uses TRBV2 with TRBJ1-5, with 7 bases fitting TRBD1. Losses at the gene ends were 6 bases for V and 2 bases for J; bases not matched to a gene: 16. The CDR3 spans 18 residues. Per germline, CDR1 SNHLY and CDR2 FYNNEI. The CDR3 loop reads CASSLGTVYKGGNQPQHF. The CDR3 DNA sequence: TGTGCCAGCAGCTTAGGGACAGTCTACAAGGGGGGCAATCAGCCCCAGCATTTT.

In this sample, this clonotype turned up many times. V usage is TRBV12-3 or TRBV12-4 and J usage is TRBJ1-5, with TRBD1 matching over 8 bases. The CDR3 spans 15 residues. The trim removed 6 bases at V and 0 bases at J, leaving 4 bases unmatched. CDR3 DNA sequence: TGTGCCAGCAGCACAGGACAGGGTAGCAATCAGCCCCAGCATTTT. Amino acid sequence: CASSTGQGSNQPQHF.

This clonotype was picked up many times. The genes are TRBV27 and TRBJ2-3, with unresolved D. Germline-derived CDR1 and CDR2 are MNHEY and SMNVEV (reference sequence). The CDR3 runs to 13 residues. Trimming shortened V by 4 bases and J by 0 bases, and 5 bases separated the two germline ends. The CDR3 loop is CASSSYSTDTQYF. The CDR3 nucleotides are TGTGCCAGCAGTTCATATAGCACAGATACGCAGTATTTT.